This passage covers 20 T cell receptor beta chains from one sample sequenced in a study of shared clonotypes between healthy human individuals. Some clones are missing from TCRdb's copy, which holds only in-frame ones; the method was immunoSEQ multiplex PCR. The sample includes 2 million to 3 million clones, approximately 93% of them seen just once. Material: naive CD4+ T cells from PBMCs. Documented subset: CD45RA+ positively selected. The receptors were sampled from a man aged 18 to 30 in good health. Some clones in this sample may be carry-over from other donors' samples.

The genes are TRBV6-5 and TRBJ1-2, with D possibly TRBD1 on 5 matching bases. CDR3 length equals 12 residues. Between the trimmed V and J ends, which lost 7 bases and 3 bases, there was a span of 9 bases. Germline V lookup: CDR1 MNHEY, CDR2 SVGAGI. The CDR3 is CASTSRDYGYTF. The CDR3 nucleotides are TGTGCCAGCACAAGCAGGGACTATGGCTACACCTTC.

The CDR3 DNA follows: TGTGCCAGCAACCCCCGAGGCCGTAGGCCTCGGCAGTTCTTC. It translates to CASNPRGRRPRQFF. The gene calls are TRBV9 and TRBJ2-1, with unresolved D. The V end was cut by 6 bases, the J end by 12 bases, with 22 bases between. CDR3 length: 14 residues. The V gene's germline CDR1 is SGDLS and CDR2 YYNGEE.

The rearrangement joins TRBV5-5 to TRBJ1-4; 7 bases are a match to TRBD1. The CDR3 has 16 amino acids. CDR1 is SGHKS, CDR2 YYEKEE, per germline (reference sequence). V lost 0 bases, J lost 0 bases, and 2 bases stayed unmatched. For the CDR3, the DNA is TGTGCCAGCAGCTTGGGCCAGGGGGCAACTAATGAAAAACTGTTTTTT. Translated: CASSLGQGATNEKLFF. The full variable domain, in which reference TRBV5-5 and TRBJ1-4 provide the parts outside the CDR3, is DAGVTQSPTHLIKTRGQQVTLRCSPISGHKSVSWYQQVLGQGPQFIFQYYEKEERGRGNFPDRFSARQFPNYSSELNVNALLLGDSALYLCASSLGQGATNEKLFFGSGTQLSVL.

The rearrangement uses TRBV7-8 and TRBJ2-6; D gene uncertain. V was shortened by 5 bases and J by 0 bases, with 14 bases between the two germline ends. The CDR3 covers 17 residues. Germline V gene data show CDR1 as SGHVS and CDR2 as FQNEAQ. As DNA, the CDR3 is TGTGCCAGCAGCCTGGGGTTTTTAAACTCTGGGGCCAACGTCCTGACTTTC. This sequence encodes CASSLGFLNSGANVLTF.

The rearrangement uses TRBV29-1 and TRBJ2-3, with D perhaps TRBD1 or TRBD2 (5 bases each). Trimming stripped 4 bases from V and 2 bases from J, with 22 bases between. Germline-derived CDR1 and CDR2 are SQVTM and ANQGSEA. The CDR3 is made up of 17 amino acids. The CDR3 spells CSVGRSAERGYTDTQYF. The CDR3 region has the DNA TGCAGCGTTGGGAGGTCGGCGGAGAGGGGATACACAGATACGCAGTATTTT.

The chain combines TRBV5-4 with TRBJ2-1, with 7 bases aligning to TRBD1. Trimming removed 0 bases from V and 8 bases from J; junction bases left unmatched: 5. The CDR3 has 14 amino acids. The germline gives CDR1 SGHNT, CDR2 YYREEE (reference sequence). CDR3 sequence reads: CASSLGQGLDEQFF. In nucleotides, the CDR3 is TGTGCCAGCAGCTTGGGACAGGGTTTGGATGAGCAGTTCTTC.

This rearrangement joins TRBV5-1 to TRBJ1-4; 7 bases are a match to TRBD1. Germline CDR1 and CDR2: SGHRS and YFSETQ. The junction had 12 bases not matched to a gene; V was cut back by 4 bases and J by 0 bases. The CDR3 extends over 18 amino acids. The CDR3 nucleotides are TGCGCCAGCAGCCCCCAAGCAGGGGGGCCTGCAACTAATGAAAAACTGTTTTTT. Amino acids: CASSPQAGGPATNEKLFF.

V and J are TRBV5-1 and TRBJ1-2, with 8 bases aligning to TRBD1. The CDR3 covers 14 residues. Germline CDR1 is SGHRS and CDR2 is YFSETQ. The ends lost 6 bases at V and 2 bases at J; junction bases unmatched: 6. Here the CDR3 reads CASNSRQGNYGYTF. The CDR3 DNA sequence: TGCGCCAGCAACTCCCGACAGGGGAACTATGGCTACACCTTC.

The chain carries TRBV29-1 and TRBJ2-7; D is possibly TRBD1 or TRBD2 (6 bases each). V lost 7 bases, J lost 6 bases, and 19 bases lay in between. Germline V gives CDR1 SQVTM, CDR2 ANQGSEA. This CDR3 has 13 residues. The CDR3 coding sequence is TGCAGCGCGGGAGTTACAGGGAGGTCCGAGCAGTACTTC. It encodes CSAGVTGRSEQYF.

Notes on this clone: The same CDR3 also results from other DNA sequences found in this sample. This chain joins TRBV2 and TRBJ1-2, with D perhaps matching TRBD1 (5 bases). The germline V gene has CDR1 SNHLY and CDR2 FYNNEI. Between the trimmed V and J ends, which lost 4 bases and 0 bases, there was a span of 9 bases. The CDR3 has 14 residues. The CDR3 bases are TGTGCCAGCAGTGCGGAGGGGACTAACTATGGCTACACCTTC. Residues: CASSAEGTNYGYTF. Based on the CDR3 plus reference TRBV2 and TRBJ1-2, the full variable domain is EPEVTQTPSHQVTQMGQEVILRCVPISNHLYFYWYRQILGQKVEFLVSFYNNEISEKSEIFDDQFSVERPDGSNFTLKIRSTKLEDSAMYFCASSAEGTNYGYTFGSGTRLTVV.

Written as DNA, the CDR3 is TGTGCCAGCAGTGAAACCCCCCTCCATAGCCACAATGAGCAGTTCTTC. It codes for CASSETPLHSHNEQFF. The V and J genes are TRBV2 and TRBJ2-1; D ambiguous. From germline, CDR1 is SNHLY and CDR2 FYNNEI. Trimming left V 2 bases short and J 5 bases short, with 16 bases between. The length of the CDR3 is 16 residues.

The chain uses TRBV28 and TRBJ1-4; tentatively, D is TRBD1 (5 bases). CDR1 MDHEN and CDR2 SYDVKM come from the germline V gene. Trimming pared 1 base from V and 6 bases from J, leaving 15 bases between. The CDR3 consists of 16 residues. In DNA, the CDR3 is TGTGCCAGCAGTTTATCGGTTTCCAGGGTTTATGAAAAACTGTTTTTT. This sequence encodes CASSLSVSRVYEKLFF.

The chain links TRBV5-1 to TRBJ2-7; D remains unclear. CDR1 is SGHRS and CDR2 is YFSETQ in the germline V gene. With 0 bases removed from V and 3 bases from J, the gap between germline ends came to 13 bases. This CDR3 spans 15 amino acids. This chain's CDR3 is CASSLVQRGVYEQYF. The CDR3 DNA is TGCGCCAGCAGCTTGGTGCAGCGAGGTGTCTACGAGCAGTACTTC.

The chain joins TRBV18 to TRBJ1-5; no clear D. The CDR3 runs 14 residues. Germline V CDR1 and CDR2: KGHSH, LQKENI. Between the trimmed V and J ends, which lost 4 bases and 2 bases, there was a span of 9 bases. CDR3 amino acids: CASSQDAGNQPQHF. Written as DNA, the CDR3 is TGTGCCAGCTCACAAGACGCCGGCAATCAGCCCCAGCATTTT.

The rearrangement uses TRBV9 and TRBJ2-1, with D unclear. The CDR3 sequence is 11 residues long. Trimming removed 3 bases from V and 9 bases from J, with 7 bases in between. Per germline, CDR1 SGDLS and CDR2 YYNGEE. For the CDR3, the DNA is TGTGCCAGCAGCGGGAACGCTGAGCAGTTCTTC. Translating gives CASSGNAEQFF.

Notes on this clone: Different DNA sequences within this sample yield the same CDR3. This chain's CDR3 is CASSVSGVSYNEQFF. DNA for the CDR3: TGTGCCAGCAGCGTTAGCGGGGTCTCCTACAATGAGCAGTTCTTC. This rearrangement joins TRBV9 to TRBJ2-1; 8 nucleotides agree with TRBD2. CDR1 is SGDLS, CDR2 YYNGEE, per germline. CDR3 length: 15 residues. V was clipped by 2 bases and J by 0 bases; unmatched bases: 1.

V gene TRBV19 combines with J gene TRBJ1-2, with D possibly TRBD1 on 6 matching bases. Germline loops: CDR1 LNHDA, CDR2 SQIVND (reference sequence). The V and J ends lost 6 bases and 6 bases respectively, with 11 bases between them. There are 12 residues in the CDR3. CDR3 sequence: CASSLQGHGYTF. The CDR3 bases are TGTGCCAGTAGCTTACAGGGTCATGGCTACACCTTC.

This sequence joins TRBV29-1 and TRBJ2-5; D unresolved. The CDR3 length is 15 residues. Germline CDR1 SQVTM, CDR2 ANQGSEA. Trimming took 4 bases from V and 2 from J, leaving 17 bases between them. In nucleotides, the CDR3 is TGCAGCGTTGCCCCCCAGAGATGGTTACAAGAGACCCAGTACTTC. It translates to CSVAPQRWLQETQYF.

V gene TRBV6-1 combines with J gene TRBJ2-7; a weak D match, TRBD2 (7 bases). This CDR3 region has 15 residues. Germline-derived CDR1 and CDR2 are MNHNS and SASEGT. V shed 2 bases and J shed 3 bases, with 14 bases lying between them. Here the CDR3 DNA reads TGTGCCAGCAGTGAAAGGAGGGGGGGATTCTACGAGCAGTACTTC. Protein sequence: CASSERRGGFYEQYF.

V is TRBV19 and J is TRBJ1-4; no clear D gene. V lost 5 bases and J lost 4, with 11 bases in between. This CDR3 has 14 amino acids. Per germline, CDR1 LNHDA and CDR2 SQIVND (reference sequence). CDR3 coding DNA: TGTGCCAGTAGTGACCCGGGAATTAATGAAAAACTGTTTTTT. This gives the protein CASSDPGINEKLFF.